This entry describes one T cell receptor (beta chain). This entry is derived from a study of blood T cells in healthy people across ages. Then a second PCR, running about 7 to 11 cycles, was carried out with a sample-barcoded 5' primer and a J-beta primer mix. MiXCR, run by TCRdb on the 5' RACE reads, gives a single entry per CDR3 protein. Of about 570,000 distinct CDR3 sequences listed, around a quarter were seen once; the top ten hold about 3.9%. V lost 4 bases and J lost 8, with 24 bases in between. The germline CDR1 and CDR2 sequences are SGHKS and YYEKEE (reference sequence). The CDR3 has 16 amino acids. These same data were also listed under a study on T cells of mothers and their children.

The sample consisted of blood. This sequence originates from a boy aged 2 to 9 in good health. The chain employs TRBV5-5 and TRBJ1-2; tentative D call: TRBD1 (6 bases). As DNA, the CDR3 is TGTGCCAGCAGCGCCTCGCTAGGACAGTACGCGGGGGGCTACACCTTC. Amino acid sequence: CASSASLGQYAGGYTF.